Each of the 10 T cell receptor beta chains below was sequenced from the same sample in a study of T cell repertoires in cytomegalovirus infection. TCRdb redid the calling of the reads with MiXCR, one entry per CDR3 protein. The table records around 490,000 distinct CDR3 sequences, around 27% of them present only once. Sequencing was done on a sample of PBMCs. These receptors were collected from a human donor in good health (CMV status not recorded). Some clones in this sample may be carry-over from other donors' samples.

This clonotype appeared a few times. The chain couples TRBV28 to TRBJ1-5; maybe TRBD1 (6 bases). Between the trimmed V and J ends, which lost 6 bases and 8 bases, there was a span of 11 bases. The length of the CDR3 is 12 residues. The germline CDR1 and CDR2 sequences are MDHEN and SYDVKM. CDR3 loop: CASSLGGKPQHF. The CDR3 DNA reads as TGTGCCAGCAGCCTAGGGGGAAAGCCCCAGCATTTT. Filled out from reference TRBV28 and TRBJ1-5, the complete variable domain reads DVKVTQSSRYLVKRTGEKVFLECVQDMDHENMFWYRQDPGLGLRLIYFSYDVKMKEKGDIPEGYSVSREKKERFSLILESASTNQTSMYLCASSLGGKPQHFGDGTRLSIL.

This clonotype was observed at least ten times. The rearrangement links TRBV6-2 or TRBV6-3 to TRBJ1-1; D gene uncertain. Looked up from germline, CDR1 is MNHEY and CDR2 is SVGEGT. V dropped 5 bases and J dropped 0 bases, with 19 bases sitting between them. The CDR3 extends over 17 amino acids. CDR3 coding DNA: TGTGCCAGCAGTGTGGGTAGCAGCCCGTCTCTGAACACTGAAGCTTTCTTT. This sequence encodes CASSVGSSPSLNTEAFF.

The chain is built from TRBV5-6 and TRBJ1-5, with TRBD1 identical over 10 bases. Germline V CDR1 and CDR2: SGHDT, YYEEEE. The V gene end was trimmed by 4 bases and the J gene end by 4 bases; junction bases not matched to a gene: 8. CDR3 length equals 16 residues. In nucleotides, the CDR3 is TGTGCCAGCAGCATCTGGGGACAGGGGAGGAATCAGCCCCAGCATTTT. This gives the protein CASSIWGQGRNQPQHF.

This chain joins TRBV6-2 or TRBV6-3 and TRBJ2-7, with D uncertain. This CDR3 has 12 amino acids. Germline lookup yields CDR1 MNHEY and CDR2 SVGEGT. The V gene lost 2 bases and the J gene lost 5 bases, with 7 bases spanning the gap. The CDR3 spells CASSYLTDEQYF. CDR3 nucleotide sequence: TGTGCCAGCAGTTACCTTACAGACGAGCAGTACTTC.

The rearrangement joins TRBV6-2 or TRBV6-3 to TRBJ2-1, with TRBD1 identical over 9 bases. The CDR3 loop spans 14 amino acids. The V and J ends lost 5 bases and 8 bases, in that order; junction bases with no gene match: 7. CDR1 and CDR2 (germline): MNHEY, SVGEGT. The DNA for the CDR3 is TGTGCCAGCAGTGCCGGGACAGGGTGGGATGAGCAGTTCTTC. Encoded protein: CASSAGTGWDEQFF.

Here the CDR3 reads CASSPLTQGAGNTEAFF. The CDR3 DNA follows: TGTGCCAGCAGTCCCCTCACACAGGGGGCAGGGAACACTGAAGCTTTCTTT. The J gene is TRBJ1-1, the V gene TRBV6-5; 9 bases fit TRBD1. The V gene end was trimmed by 5 bases and the J gene end by 1 base; junction bases not matched to a gene: 11. This CDR3 has 17 residues. Per germline, CDR1 MNHEY and CDR2 SVGAGI.

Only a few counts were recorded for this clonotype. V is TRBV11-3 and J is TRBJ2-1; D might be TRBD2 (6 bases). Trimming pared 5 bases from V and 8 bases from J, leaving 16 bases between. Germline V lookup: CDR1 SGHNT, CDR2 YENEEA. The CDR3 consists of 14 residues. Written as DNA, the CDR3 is TGTGCCAGCAGCACCCCGGGAGCCTGGGATGAGCAGTTCTTC. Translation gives CASSTPGAWDEQFF.

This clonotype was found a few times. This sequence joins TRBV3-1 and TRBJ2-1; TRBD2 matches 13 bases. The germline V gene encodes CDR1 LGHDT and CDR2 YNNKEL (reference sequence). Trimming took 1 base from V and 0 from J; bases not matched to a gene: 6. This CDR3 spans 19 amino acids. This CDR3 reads CASSQAGTSGAVSYNEQFF. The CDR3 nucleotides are TGTGCCAGCAGCCAAGCCGGGACTAGCGGGGCGGTCTCCTACAATGAGCAGTTCTTC.

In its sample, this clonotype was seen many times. CDR3 sequence (DNA): TGTGCCAGCAGCTTAGGGGACAGGGTCTACGAGCAGTACTTC. It is translated as CASSLGDRVYEQYF. The chain combines TRBV7-8 with TRBJ2-7; 9 bases fit TRBD1. This CDR3 comprises 14 residues. Germline-derived CDR1 and CDR2 are SGHVS and FQNEAQ. The trim removed 1 base at V and 3 bases at J, leaving 1 base unmatched.

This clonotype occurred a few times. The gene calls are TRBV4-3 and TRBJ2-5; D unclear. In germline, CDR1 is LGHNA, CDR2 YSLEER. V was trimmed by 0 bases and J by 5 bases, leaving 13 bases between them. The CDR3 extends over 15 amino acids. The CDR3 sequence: CASSQDFGDLETQYF. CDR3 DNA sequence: TGCGCCAGCAGCCAAGATTTTGGGGATCTCGAGACCCAGTACTTC.